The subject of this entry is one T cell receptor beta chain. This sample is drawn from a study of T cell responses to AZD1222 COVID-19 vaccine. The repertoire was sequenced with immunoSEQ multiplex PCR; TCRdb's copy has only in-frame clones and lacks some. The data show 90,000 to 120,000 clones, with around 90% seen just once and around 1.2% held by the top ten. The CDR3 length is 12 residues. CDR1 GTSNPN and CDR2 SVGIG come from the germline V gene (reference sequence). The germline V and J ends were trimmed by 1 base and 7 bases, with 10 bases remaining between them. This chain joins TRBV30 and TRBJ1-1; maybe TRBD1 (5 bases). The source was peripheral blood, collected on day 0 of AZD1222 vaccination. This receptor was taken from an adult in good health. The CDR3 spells CAWSETGVEAFF. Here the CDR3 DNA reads TGTGCCTGGAGTGAAACAGGAGTTGAAGCTTTCTTT.